Sequencing of this T cell receptor beta chain was carried out in a study of breast tumors, draining lymph nodes, adjacent tissues. This clonotype was seen ten or more times. Samples came from axillary lymph nodes draining the breast cancer. MiXCR, run by TCRdb on the multiplex PCR reads, gives a single entry per CDR3 protein. The data hold around 140,000 distinct CDR3 sequences, with 20% to 25% observed a single time. Sequencing input: axillary lymph node tissue. This TCR was recovered from a female donor with breast cancer. Some clones in this sample may be carry-over from other donors' samples.

The CDR3: CASSLDQAVPREQYF. CDR3 sequence (DNA): TGTGCCAGCAGCTTAGATCAAGCAGTCCCCCGCGAGCAGTACTTC. The chain employs TRBV11-3 and TRBJ2-7; D not certain. Germline assignment: CDR1 SGHNT and CDR2 YENEEA. The CDR3 runs 15 residues. The ends were cut back, 0 bases at V and 6 bases at J, with 15 bases in the middle.